This TCR beta chain is drawn from a study of T-cell reconstitution after alpha-beta-depleted transplantation in children (TCRdb year 2016). For the study in its entirety: Using TCR repertoire profiling, the study quantitatively followed how T-cell immune reconstitution unfolded in children after TCRalphabeta/CD19-depleted allogeneic hematopoietic cell transplantation.

Library creation used PCR. Sequenced using an Illumina HiSeq 2500. To normalize quantification of the TCRbeta repertoire, the TCR libraries were built with molecular barcoding that relied on unique molecular identifiers. In-frame beta chains were kept once TCRdb had trimmed the public reads at Q25 with fastp and called clones with MiXCR. Each entry merges the rows of one CDR3 protein and shows their most common DNA and genes. In this sample the table shows 600,000 to 700,000 distinct CDR3 sequences, roughly 17% of which occur a single time. 1.1% of the sample rests with the top ten. The CDR3 starts with the cysteine, ends with the phenylalanine, and has 15 residues. CDR3 DNA only is kept here, 45 bases in frame from base 1. The germline V gene specifies MDHEN as CDR1 and SYDVKM as CDR2. As concerns this clonotype: Its antigen is not yet known. Base-call qualities are not available, and no considerably larger clone is one nucleotide away.

Sequenced here: PBMCs from the stem cell graft donor, sampled from the stem cell graft. This clonotype was obtained from a human donor who donated a stem cell graft to a child with acute myeloid leukemia. Recombination connected TRBV28 to TRBJ1-5; the D gene could be TRBD1 or TRBD2, each one agreeing over 6 bases. TRBJ2-3 explains the end of the DNA better; the J call may be wrong. DNA sequence: TGTGCCAGCACCCTATGGGGGGCCAGCAATCAGCCCCAGTATTTT. The resulting protein is CASTLWGASNQPQYF.